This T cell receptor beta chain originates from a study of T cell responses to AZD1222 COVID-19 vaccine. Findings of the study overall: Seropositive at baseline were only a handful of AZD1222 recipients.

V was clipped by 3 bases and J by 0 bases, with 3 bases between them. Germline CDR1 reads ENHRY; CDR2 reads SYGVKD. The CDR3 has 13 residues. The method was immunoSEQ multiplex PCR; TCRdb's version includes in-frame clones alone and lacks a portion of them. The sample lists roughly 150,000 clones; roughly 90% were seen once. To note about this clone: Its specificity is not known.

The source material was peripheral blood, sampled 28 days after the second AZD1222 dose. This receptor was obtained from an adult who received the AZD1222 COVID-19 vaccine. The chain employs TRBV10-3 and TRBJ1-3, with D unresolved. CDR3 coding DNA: TGTGCCATCAGTGACAGCTCTGGAAACACCATATATTTT. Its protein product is CAISDSSGNTIYF.